The clone carrying this T cell receptor beta chain has a handful of counts. Its antigen is not identified. Trimming took off 3 bases at V and 1 base at J, with 15 bases between the two ends. The CDR3 has 16 amino acids. The sample originates from a study of human T cells and chemical hapten exposure. Study-wide points: TCRs above 1 in 1000 frequency did not change with DPC sensitization.

The library gave individual cDNA molecules unique molecular identifiers. Methods used by the authors: Samples had a median of roughly 100,000 TCRs, ranging 23,224 to 690,600. A single record per CDR3 protein comes from TCRdb applying MiXCR to the 5' RACE reads. These V and J calls originate from TCRdb's pipeline instead of the authors' own analysis. The sample contains under 100,000 distinct CDR3 sequences, 15% to 20% of which appear only once. Extraction of total RNA was performed on unfractionated whole blood. This chain joins TRBV12-3 or TRBV12-4 and TRBJ1-1; possibly TRBD1 for D (6 bases). The receptor's source is a female donor in good health. CDR3 coding DNA: TGTGCCAGCAGTTTCAGAATGGCCAGGGGGAACACTGAAGCTTTCTTT. It translates to CASSFRMARGNTEAFF.